This section outlines one TCR beta chain sequence together with its context. Its antigen is as yet unknown. Samples came from healthy bone marrow donors. A multiplex PCR was run with 60 Vbeta primers and 13 Jbeta primers. The repertoire was sequenced with immunoSEQ multiplex PCR; TCRdb's copy has only in-frame clones and lacks some. The sample contains under 200,000 clones, roughly 80% of which appear only once. Germline V CDR1 and CDR2: LNHDA, SQIVND (reference sequence). The CDR3 covers 14 residues. Trimming left V 0 bases short and J 4 bases short, with 9 bases between. This record comes from a study of cytomegalovirus exposure and HLA in healthy donors. Points from the study as a whole: The authors later linked a missense DCLRE1C variant to TCR beta V- and J-gene trimming. The later analysis indicated that the majority of CMV-associated TCR beta chains appeared HLA-restricted. Some V segments, including TRBV6-2 and TRBV6-3, were excluded as indistinguishable.

This clonotype originated in a human donor in good health. This chain connects TRBV19 to TRBJ1-1; D may be TRBD1 (6 bases). The sequencing input was PBMCs. The CDR3 sequence: CASSIDGRGTEAFF. In DNA form, the CDR3 reads TGTGCCAGTAGTATAGATGGCAGGGGCACTGAAGCTTTCTTT.